This is a list of T cell receptor beta chains from one sample in a study of multiple sclerosis patients with progressive multifocal leukoencephalopathy. Profiled with immunoSEQ multiplex PCR; TCRdb holds only in-frame clones, not every one. The data show 29,000 or so clones, roughly 89% seen once. The sample consisted of PBMCs, taken from a patient treated with natalizumab. Every receptor here comes from a human donor with multiple sclerosis. Each CDR3 is given with its conserved first and last residue. The D gene is left open where the match is weak. Where a row states a size, it is once, few, many or the class of an expanded clone; other rows omit it.

cdr3_length,d_call,v_call,j_call,clone_size,cdr3_aa,cdr3_nt
15,TRBD1,TRBV6-1,TRBJ1-2,NA,CASSEAPQGAGGYTF,TGTGCCAGCAGTGAAGCACCACAGGGGGCCGGGGGCTACACCTTC
15,TRBD1,TRBV28,TRBJ1-2,NA,CASSFRGTGNYGYTF,TGTGCCAGCAGTTTCCGAGGGACAGGGAACTATGGCTACACCTTC
14,TRBD1,TRBV6-4,TRBJ1-2,NA,CASSAGTGNYGYTF,TGTGCCAGCAGTGCCGGGACAGGGAACTATGGCTACACCTTC
16,TRBD1,TRBV29-1,TRBJ2-2,NA,CSVEARQGWNTGELFF,TGCAGCGTTGAAGCCCGACAGGGATGGAACACCGGGGAGCTGTTTTTT
15,NA,TRBV6-5,TRBJ1-5,few,CASRRDQGFNQPQHF,TGTGCCAGCAGGAGGGACCAGGGCTTCAATCAGCCCCAGCATTTT
14,NA,TRBV29-1,TRBJ1-1,NA,CSALLGGRVTEAFF,TGCAGCGCCCTGTTAGGGGGTCGGGTCACTGAAGCTTTCTTT
15,TRBD2,TRBV6-4,TRBJ2-3,few,CASSRLAGSTDTQYF,TGTGCCAGCAGCCGACTAGCGGGAAGCACAGATACGCAGTATTTT
14,NA,TRBV6-5,TRBJ1-6,NA,CASSYERVDSPLHF,TGTGCCAGCAGTTACGAACGGGTAGATTCACCCCTCCACTTT
18,NA,TRBV1,TRBJ2-6,NA,CTSRLARFAQNRANVLTF,TGCACCAGCAGACTGGCACGTTTTGCACAAAATCGGGCCAACGTCCTGACTTTC
15,NA,TRBV28,TRBJ1-3,once,CASSLSESPGNTIYF,TGTGCCAGCAGTTTAAGTGAATCTCCTGGAAACACCATATATTTT
12,NA,TRBV27,TRBJ2-1,NA,CASRMGANEQFF,TGTGCCAGCAGGATGGGTGCAAATGAGCAGTTCTTC
13,TRBD2,TRBV6-1,TRBJ2-2,NA,CASSRGEPGELFF,TGTGCCAGCAGCCGGGGGGAGCCAGGGGAGCTGTTTTTT
13,NA,TRBV7-9,TRBJ1-2,NA,CASSSGRNYGYTF,TGTGCCAGCAGCTCCGGACGGAACTATGGCTACACCTTC
15,TRBD1,TRBV30,TRBJ1-5,once,CAWSVRTGSRQPQHF,TGTGCCTGGAGTGTAAGGACAGGGTCCCGTCAGCCCCAGCATTTT
12,NA,TRBV7-8,TRBJ1-4,NA,CASSPQGEKLFF,TGTGCCAGCAGCCCTCAGGGTGAAAAACTGTTTTTT
16,NA,TRBV7-2,TRBJ2-3,NA,CASSFRLGIGTDTQYF,TGTGCCAGCAGCTTTCGACTGGGCATAGGCACAGATACGCAGTATTTT
15,TRBD2,TRBV28,TRBJ2-3,NA,CASTPSGRSTDTQYF,TGTGCCAGCACCCCTAGCGGGAGGTCCACAGATACGCAGTATTTT
15,NA,TRBV19,TRBJ1-1,NA,CASSSHPGLNTEAFF,TGTGCCAGTAGTTCCCACCCTGGCCTAAACACTGAAGCTTTCTTT
14,NA,TRBV5-4,TRBJ1-1,NA,CASSLDGGYTEAFF,TGTGCCAGCAGCTTGGACGGGGGATACACTGAAGCTTTCTTT
13,NA,TRBV6-6,TRBJ1-2,NA,CASSWKGDYGYTF,TGTGCCAGCAGTTGGAAGGGGGACTATGGCTACACCTTC
15,NA,TRBV6-4,TRBJ2-2,NA,CASSDRPEGTGELFF,TGTGCCAGCAGTGACAGGCCAGAGGGAACCGGGGAGCTGTTTTTT
15,NA,TRBV19,TRBJ1-1,NA,CASSPLRDEDTEAFF,TGTGCCAGTAGTCCCCTTCGAGACGAGGACACTGAAGCTTTCTTT
14,NA,TRBV6-5,TRBJ2-3,NA,CASSPPSNTDTQYF,TGTGCCAGCAGCCCTCCCTCGAACACAGATACGCAGTATTTT
13,NA,TRBV19,TRBJ2-7,NA,CASSLPTGWEQYF,TGTGCCAGTAGCCTCCCCACCGGATGGGAGCAGTACTTC
11,NA,TRBV20-1,TRBJ2-1,once,CSASPGAEQFF,TGCAGTGCTAGCCCTGGTGCCGAGCAGTTCTTC
16,NA,TRBV5-5,TRBJ2-7,NA,CASSFTGTVSSYEQYF,TGTGCCAGCAGCTTTACCGGGACGGTGAGCTCCTACGAGCAGTACTTC
14,TRBD1,TRBV28,TRBJ2-7,NA,CASVTGANSYEQYF,TGTGCCAGCGTTACAGGGGCAAACTCCTACGAGCAGTACTTC
15,TRBD2,TRBV19,TRBJ2-7,NA,CASSIASGATYEQYF,TGTGCCAGTAGTATCGCTAGCGGGGCCACCTACGAGCAGTACTTC
14,NA,TRBV6-1,TRBJ1-1,NA,CASSDRNMNTEAFF,TGTGCCAGCAGTGACAGAAATATGAACACTGAAGCTTTCTTT
12,NA,TRBV19,TRBJ1-1,NA,CASSIARTEAFF,TGTGCCAGTAGTATAGCCCGCACTGAAGCTTTCTTT
13,NA,TRBV19,TRBJ1-5,NA,CASSNKERLPQHF,TGTGCCAGTAGTAATAAGGAGAGGTTGCCCCAGCATTTT
14,NA,TRBV6-5,TRBJ1-1,NA,CASDRWEGNTEAFF,TGTGCCAGCGATCGATGGGAGGGGAACACTGAAGCTTTCTTT
12,NA,TRBV19,TRBJ2-1,few,CASSTPWDEQFF,TGTGCCAGTAGTACCCCCTGGGATGAGCAGTTCTTC
16,NA,TRBV18,TRBJ2-3,few,CASSLPGGISTDTQYF,TGTGCCAGCTCCCTTCCGGGCGGCATTAGCACAGATACGCAGTATTTT
13,NA,TRBV19,TRBJ2-5,NA,CASSITFGETQYF,TGTGCCAGTAGTATAACCTTTGGGGAGACCCAGTACTTC
14,NA,TRBV6-6,TRBJ2-3,NA,CASSYSSVRDTQYF,TGTGCCAGCAGTTACTCGAGTGTGAGGGATACGCAGTATTTT
13,TRBD1,TRBV11-2,TRBJ1-1,NA,CASSLTGVTEAFF,TGTGCCAGCAGCTTAACAGGGGTCACTGAAGCTTTCTTT
15,NA,TRBV4-3,TRBJ1-6,NA,CASSQDQGSGSPLHF,TGCGCCAGCAGCCAAGACCAGGGGTCAGGATCACCCCTCCACTTT
16,TRBD1,TRBV5-1,TRBJ1-6,once,CASSKPFGTENSPLHF,TGCGCCAGCAGCAAACCCTTCGGGACAGAGAATTCACCCCTCCACTTT
14,NA,TRBV27,TRBJ2-7,NA,CASSWGTTPYEQYF,TGTGCCAGCAGTTGGGGCACTACCCCCTACGAGCAGTACTTC
13,TRBD1,TRBV6-1,TRBJ1-2,NA,CASSGQAPHGYTF,TGTGCCAGCAGCGGACAGGCCCCCCATGGCTACACCTTC
15,NA,TRBV21-1,TRBJ1-5,NA,CASSTRGFGNQPQHF,TGTGCCAGCAGCACTAGGGGATTTGGCAATCAGCCCCAGCATTTT
15,TRBD2,TRBV2,TRBJ2-3,NA,CASSRTSGVTDTQYF,TGTGCCAGCTCTCGGACTAGCGGGGTCACAGATACGCAGTATTTT
16,TRBD2,TRBV4-2,TRBJ2-1,NA,CASSLWASGISDEQFF,TGTGCCAGCAGCCTCTGGGCTAGCGGGATTTCGGATGAGCAGTTCTTC
16,NA,TRBV4-3,TRBJ2-3,NA,CASSQETQGLTDTQYF,TGCGCCAGCAGCCAAGAAACCCAGGGGCTCACAGATACGCAGTATTTT
14,TRBD1,TRBV6-4,TRBJ2-3,NA,CASSRTGIGDTQYF,TGTGCCAGCTCACGGACAGGGATCGGAGATACGCAGTATTTT